These T cell receptor beta chains were read from a single sample in a study of long-term antiretroviral therapy in people with HIV. The protocol was immunoSEQ multiplex PCR, while the TCRdb copy is restricted to in-frame clones and leaves out a portion. The sample gives some 15,000 clones, approximately 77% of which show up once; roughly a fifth is in the top ten. The material was unsorted PBMCs, obtained 0.5 years before starting antiretroviral therapy. The receptors were sampled from a middle-aged woman with HIV. Each CDR3 is given with its conserved first and last residue. Each record gives: V gene, CDR3 protein.

>TRBV5-1
CASGQGPSYEQYF
>TRBV4-3
CASSPTGTGGEKLFF
>TRBV29-1
CSVATAYEQYF
>TRBV14
CASSQDWRNTEAFF
>TRBV27
CASSPNLGQDYEQYF
>TRBV9
CASSVGGASNQPQHF
>TRBV6-5
CASSLISGRDEQFF
>TRBV18
CASSPGTSGNTDTQYF
>TRBV11-2
CASSRGPTGWQPQHF
>TRBV27
CASSQKPPGPTTNIQYF
>TRBV11-3
CASSPSGGMSYNSPLHF
>TRBV9
CASSVEGATVVRYF
>TRBV10-3
CAIQDQNTEAFF
>TRBV21-1
CASSKPRVPYEQYF
>TRBV29-1
CSVVGPGGNTGELFF
>TRBV5-1
CASSLLNTEAFF
>TRBV11-3
CASSPQGGAYEQYF
>TRBV15
CATSRGDVSDTQYF
>TRBV4-3
CASSQEWRAYQPQHF
>TRBV6-1
CASSADTTTNEKLFF
>TRBV5-1
CASTTWVGQGYEQYF
>TRBV7-2
CASSWDRGGTEAFF
>TRBV5-6
CASSFGTDYGYTF
>TRBV7-2
CASSLVGSGTAGYEQYF
>TRBV7-2
CASSRVQGGQEINQPQHF
>TRBV5-1
CASSGGGGPSYEQYF
>TRBV7-9
CASSSEGWTTTEKLFF
>TRBV7-9
CASSLGTGATEAFF
>TRBV6-6
CASSYPGPLNEAFF
>TRBV7-9
CASSFLGSSYNEQFF
>TRBV15
CATSRDFGQGGWPQHF
>TRBV5-4
CASSFVGIGATNEKLFF
>TRBV7-9
CASSSTDPGQGMNNEQFF
>TRBV2
CASNRLAGTDTQYF
>TRBV7-6
CASSFKGWSGELFF
>TRBV4-1
CASSQQGTFGNTIYF
>TRBV18
CASSLSGQGSSEAFF
>TRBV29-1
CRRQNTEAFF
>TRBV19
CASRPTGAGQPQHF
>TRBV30
CAWSSVDTDTQYF